This passage covers 17 T cell receptor beta chains from one sample sequenced in a study of graft-versus-host responses after intestinal transplantation. The table came from immunoSEQ multiplex PCR; TCRdb's copy has only in-frame clones and leaves some out. The data contain over 9,000 clones, just over 90% of them singletons. Noted time point: postoperative day 105 after intestinal transplantation (dayNNNN = postoperative day). Sequences were derived from PBMCs, sampled 105 days after intestinal transplantation. The receptors stem from a human patient who received an intestinal transplant, so some T cells may come from the graft donor.

The chain has TRBV4-1 and TRBJ1-6; 8 nucleotides align to TRBD1. CDR3 length: 21 amino acids. CDR1 MGHRA and CDR2 YSYEKL come from the germline V gene. The V and J ends lost 4 bases and 5 bases, in that order; junction bases with no gene match: 22. CDR3 in DNA: TGCGCCAGCAGCCCGGAGCTCGGGAGACAGGGGACCGTAGGCAATAATTCACCCCTCCACTTT. This gives the protein CASSPELGRQGTVGNNSPLHF.

The chain carries TRBV28 and TRBJ1-1, with D uncertain. The CDR3 sequence is 13 residues long. The germline V gene has CDR1 MDHEN and CDR2 SYDVKM. The V end lost 1 base, the J end lost 2 bases, and 5 bases lay between the germline ends. The CDR3: CASSLYGNTEAFF. The CDR3 region has the DNA TGTGCCAGCAGTTTATACGGTAACACTGAAGCTTTCTTT. Variable domain in full (rest from reference TRBV28 and TRBJ1-1): DVKVTQSSRYLVKRTGEKVFLECVQDMDHENMFWYRQDPGLGLRLIYFSYDVKMKEKGDIPEGYSVSREKKERFSLILESASTNQTSMYLCASSLYGNTEAFFGQGTRLTVV.

The chain carries TRBV9 and TRBJ1-1; D remains ambiguous. Trimming removed 0 bases at V and 0 bases at J, with 18 bases between. Germline loops: CDR1 SGDLS, CDR2 YYNGEE. The CDR3 totals 18 residues. CDR3 region: CASSVGVIPHGMNTEAFF. CDR3 sequence (DNA): TGTGCCAGCAGCGTAGGGGTCATCCCCCACGGAATGAACACTGAAGCTTTCTTT.

V usage is TRBV5-6 and J usage is TRBJ2-3; D call uncertain. Trimming removed 3 bases at V and 6 bases at J, with 8 bases between. The germline CDR1 and CDR2 sequences are SGHDT and YYEEEE. CDR3 length: 12 amino acids. CDR3 in DNA: TGTGCCAGCAGCTGCGTGGGGGATACGCAGTATTTT. Its translation: CASSCVGDTQYF.

V is TRBV5-4 and J is TRBJ2-1; 11 nucleotides match TRBD2. J was trimmed by 4 bases and V by 6 bases; bases with no gene match: 6. This CDR3 region has 15 residues. Looked up from germline, CDR1 is SGHNT and CDR2 is YYREEE (reference sequence). CDR3 loop: CASNPGLADYNEQFF. CDR3 nucleotides: TGTGCCAGCAATCCGGGACTAGCGGATTACAATGAGCAGTTCTTC.

This chain links TRBV9 with TRBJ2-3, with 14 positions matching TRBD2. Germline CDR1 is SGDLS and CDR2 is YYNGEE. CDR3 length equals 19 residues. Unmatched junction bases numbered 13, after V lost 4 bases and J lost 3 bases. In DNA, the CDR3 is TGTGCCAGCAGCCATCTACCGGGACTAGCGGGAGTGGTAACAGATACGCAGTATTTT. Amino acid sequence: CASSHLPGLAGVVTDTQYF.

The chain couples TRBV18 to TRBJ2-6; no reliable D call. Germline-derived CDR1 and CDR2 are KGHSH and LQKENI. This CDR3 is 14 amino acids long. V was cut by 3 bases and J by 1 base, with 4 bases left in between. CDR3 bases: TGTGCCAGCTCACCGGGGTCTGGGGCCAACGTCCTGACTTTC. Translation gives CASSPGSGANVLTF.

V and J are TRBV5-6 and TRBJ1-3; 7 nucleotides match TRBD1. The CDR3 contains 16 residues. Trimming at V came to 5 bases and at J to 0 bases, leaving 8 bases not matched to a gene. The germline gives CDR1 SGHDT, CDR2 YYEEEE. The CDR3 DNA is TGTGCCAGCAGTTTAACAGGGGCCTCCTCTGGAAACACCATATATTTT. Protein sequence: CASSLTGASSGNTIYF.

The rearrangement joins TRBV2 to TRBJ2-2, with a tentative D call TRBD2 (7 bases). Germline CDR1 SNHLY, CDR2 FYNNEI. The length of the CDR3 is 15 residues. The V end was cut by 4 bases, the J end by 3 bases, with 12 bases between. In DNA, the CDR3 is TGTGCCAGCAGTGTTACAGGGAGGGACACCGGGGAGCTGTTTTTT. Translation: CASSVTGRDTGELFF.

The CDR3: CASSFKLAEETQYF. CDR3 bases: TGTGCCAGCAGCTTTAAACTAGCGGAAGAGACCCAGTACTTC. The chain carries TRBV5-4 and TRBJ2-5, with 8 positions matching TRBD2. V shed 2 bases and J 3 bases; nucleotides not matched to a gene: 3. CDR1 SGHNT and CDR2 YYREEE come from the germline V gene (reference sequence). This CDR3 contains 14 residues.

The chain has TRBV9 and TRBJ2-1, with TRBD2 as a possible D gene (5 bases). Trimming took off 0 bases at V and 5 bases at J, with 15 bases between the two ends. CDR1 is SGDLS and CDR2 is YYNGEE in the germline V gene. This CDR3 has 16 residues. The CDR3, as DNA: TGTGCCAGCAGCGTAGACCGCGGGTTCAGGAACAATGAGCAGTTCTTC. Translated, it gives CASSVDRGFRNNEQFF.

This clone was detected only a few times. The chain employs TRBV7-6 and TRBJ2-5, with 13 bases identical to TRBD2. The V and J ends lost 4 bases and 5 bases, in that order; junction bases with no gene match: 7. CDR1 is SGHVS, CDR2 FNYEAQ, per germline. This CDR3 is 16 amino acids long. The CDR3 sequence is CASSSGTSGMRETQYF. In DNA, the CDR3 is TGTGCCAGCAGCTCCGGGACTAGCGGGATGAGGGAGACCCAGTACTTC.

This clone appeared once. The chain recombines TRBV7-6 with TRBJ1-1; maybe TRBD1 (5 bases). V gave up 0 bases and J gave up 3 bases, with 23 bases separating them. The CDR3 sequence is 19 residues long. The V gene's germline CDR1 is SGHVS and CDR2 FNYEAQ. Here the CDR3 reads CASSLARRGEISIHTEAFF. The CDR3 region has the DNA TGTGCCAGCAGCTTAGCCCGACGGGGGGAGATATCAATCCACACTGAAGCTTTCTTT.

The J gene is TRBJ2-3, the V gene TRBV2, with D possibly being TRBD1 or TRBD2 (5 bases each). The V and J ends lost 7 bases and 3 bases respectively, with 14 bases between them. The V gene's germline CDR1 is SNHLY and CDR2 FYNNEI. The CDR3 totals 14 residues. The CDR3 spells CASISRGVTDTQYF. CDR3 bases: TGTGCCAGCATTAGTCGGGGCGTTACAGATACGCAGTATTTT.

This chain uses TRBV10-3 with TRBJ1-6; tentative D call: TRBD1 (6 bases). Germline loops: CDR1 ENHRY, CDR2 SYGVKD. The CDR3 length is 13 residues. Trimming cost V 8 bases and J 9 bases, with 14 bases left between them. The CDR3 DNA reads as TGTGCCATCCGGCCGGGGGGCCTTTCACCCCTCCACTTT. Translating it yields CAIRPGGLSPLHF.

This clone has only one observation. The genes are TRBV28 and TRBJ1-6, with 10 bases fitting TRBD1. The ends lost 5 bases at V and 9 bases at J; junction bases unmatched: 4. CDR3 length: 14 amino acids. Germline CDR1 MDHEN, CDR2 SYDVKM. CDR3 nucleotides: TGTGCCAGCAGTCATGGACAGGGGGGTTCACCCCTCCACTTT. This translates into CASSHGQGGSPLHF.

V and J are TRBV4-1 and TRBJ2-2, with 8 nucleotides matching TRBD1. Germline CDR1 and CDR2: MGHRA and YSYEKL. There are 16 residues in the CDR3. V lost 4 bases and J lost 4; bases outside the gene matches: 8. The CDR3: CASSLPLTGATGELFF. DNA of the CDR3: TGCGCCAGCAGCCTCCCTCTGACAGGGGCCACCGGGGAGCTGTTTTTT.